This is a list of T cell receptor beta chains from one sample in a study of shared clonotypes between healthy human individuals. Clones were sequenced by immunoSEQ multiplex PCR, and TCRdb holds only the in-frame ones, with some missing. Found here are under 550,000 clones, about 96% of them singletons; the top ten hold 0.06%. Sample: naive CD4+ T cells sorted from blood. All receptors come from a young woman in good health. The CDR3 runs from the conserved cysteine through the conserved F or W. Fields, in order: CDR3 DNA, CDR3 protein, V gene, clone size, D gene, J gene. A D gene is named only where the DNA matches it firmly. Where a row states a size, it is once, few, many or the class of an expanded clone; other rows omit it.

cdr3_nt: TGTGCCAGCAGCTTGTATCTCGTGGCCACAGGGACAGATACGCAGTATTTT
cdr3_aa: CASSLYLVATGTDTQYF
v_call: TRBV7-6
clone_size: once
d_call: -
j_call: TRBJ2-3

cdr3_nt: TGTGCCAGCAGTGAATCCCTAGCCCCGTCGTTTGGCTACGAGCAGTACTTC
cdr3_aa: CASSESLAPSFGYEQYF
v_call: TRBV2
clone_size: -
d_call: -
j_call: TRBJ2-7

cdr3_nt: TGTGCCAGCAGCCCGGGGACTAGCGGTCACAATGAGCAGTTCTTC
cdr3_aa: CASSPGTSGHNEQFF
v_call: TRBV7-9
clone_size: -
d_call: TRBD2
j_call: TRBJ2-1

cdr3_nt: TGTGCCACCAGCAGAACCGGGACAGGGGATGGCTACACCTTC
cdr3_aa: CATSRTGTGDGYTF
v_call: TRBV15
clone_size: -
d_call: TRBD1
j_call: TRBJ1-2

cdr3_nt: TGCGCCAGCAGTGACCGCCGGGACGGTAGACAAGAGACCCAGTACTTC
cdr3_aa: CASSDRRDGRQETQYF
v_call: TRBV10-1
clone_size: -
d_call: -
j_call: TRBJ2-5

cdr3_nt: TGTGCCAGTAGTAGAGGACTAGCGGGATCGGATGAGCAGTTCTTC
cdr3_aa: CASSRGLAGSDEQFF
v_call: TRBV19
clone_size: -
d_call: TRBD2
j_call: TRBJ2-1

cdr3_nt: TGTGCCAGCAGTTTCCCGAACATCATGAACACTGAAGCTTTCTTT
cdr3_aa: CASSFPNIMNTEAFF
v_call: TRBV28
clone_size: -
d_call: -
j_call: TRBJ1-1

cdr3_nt: TGTGCCAGCAGCTTGGAGAGGTCCTCTGGAAACACCATATATTTT
cdr3_aa: CASSLERSSGNTIYF
v_call: TRBV5-4
clone_size: -
d_call: -
j_call: TRBJ1-3

cdr3_nt: TGTGCCAGCAGCCAGGGGTACTCTAACTATGGCTACACCTTC
cdr3_aa: CASSQGYSNYGYTF
v_call: TRBV6-1
clone_size: -
d_call: -
j_call: TRBJ1-2

cdr3_nt: TGTGCCAGCAGCTTGATTGTGGGGTCGGAGACCCAGTACTTC
cdr3_aa: CASSLIVGSETQYF
v_call: TRBV5-4
clone_size: -
d_call: -
j_call: TRBJ2-5

cdr3_nt: TGTGCCAGCAGTTTGCGCGGCCAACCAGGCTCCTACGAGCAGTACTTC
cdr3_aa: CASSLRGQPGSYEQYF
v_call: TRBV28
clone_size: -
d_call: -
j_call: TRBJ2-7

cdr3_nt: TGCGCCAGCAGCTTGGAGGGGGGACAGGCCTACGAGCAGTACTTC
cdr3_aa: CASSLEGGQAYEQYF
v_call: TRBV5-1
clone_size: -
d_call: TRBD1
j_call: TRBJ2-7

cdr3_nt: TGCGCCAGCAGCTTGTCTTTGAGGACTTCGGGGGATATCGGGGAGCTGTTTTTT
cdr3_aa: CASSLSLRTSGDIGELFF
v_call: TRBV5-1
clone_size: -
d_call: -
j_call: TRBJ2-2

cdr3_nt: TGTGCCAGCAGCTTTGTCTACGAAACCTACAATGAGCAGTTCTTC
cdr3_aa: CASSFVYETYNEQFF
v_call: TRBV5-6
clone_size: once
d_call: -
j_call: TRBJ2-1

cdr3_nt: TGTGCCAGCAGTTTACAAGACAGGGCCTATGGCTACACCTTC
cdr3_aa: CASSLQDRAYGYTF
v_call: TRBV28
clone_size: few
d_call: TRBD1
j_call: TRBJ1-2

cdr3_nt: TGTGCCAGCAGGCAACCCAGGGGGTTAGGGCCCCCTGAAGCTTTCTTT
cdr3_aa: CASRQPRGLGPPEAFF
v_call: TRBV2
clone_size: -
d_call: TRBD1
j_call: TRBJ1-1

cdr3_nt: TGTGCCTCACTAGCGGGGATCAATCAGCCCCAGCATTTT
cdr3_aa: CASLAGINQPQHF
v_call: TRBV10-3
clone_size: -
d_call: -
j_call: TRBJ1-5

cdr3_nt: TGTGCCAGCACCCGTGGGGAGACCCAGTACTTC
cdr3_aa: CASTRGETQYF
v_call: TRBV6-1
clone_size: -
d_call: -
j_call: TRBJ2-5

cdr3_nt: TGTGCCAGCAGCTTACTAAGACTAGACTCTTTCGAGCAGTACTTC
cdr3_aa: CASSLLRLDSFEQYF
v_call: TRBV11-2
clone_size: -
d_call: -
j_call: TRBJ2-7

cdr3_nt: TGCGCCAGCAGCCAAGATCGCACTTTCCGCACAGATACGCAGTATTTT
cdr3_aa: CASSQDRTFRTDTQYF
v_call: TRBV4-1
clone_size: -
d_call: -
j_call: TRBJ2-3

cdr3_nt: TGTGCCAGCAGCTTAGATAAACGGGAGGGCCTATACTTC
cdr3_aa: CASSLDKREGLYF
v_call: TRBV7-9
clone_size: -
d_call: TRBD2
j_call: TRBJ2-7

cdr3_nt: TGTGCCAGCAGCTGGGGACTAGCGGAGTATAGGGAGACCCAGTACTTC
cdr3_aa: CASSWGLAEYRETQYF
v_call: TRBV11-2
clone_size: -
d_call: TRBD2
j_call: TRBJ2-5

cdr3_nt: TGTGCCAGCTCCCCCCAGGATGAAAACTATGGCTACACCTTC
cdr3_aa: CASSPQDENYGYTF
v_call: TRBV18
clone_size: once
d_call: -
j_call: TRBJ1-2

cdr3_nt: TGTGCCAGCAGCCGTAGCGGGAGGGCAGGATCTAGCACAGATACGCAGTATTTT
cdr3_aa: CASSRSGRAGSSTDTQYF
v_call: TRBV5-5
clone_size: -
d_call: TRBD2
j_call: TRBJ2-3

cdr3_nt: TGCAGTGCTAGTCGCGGTGAGCAGTTCTTC
cdr3_aa: CSASRGEQFF
v_call: TRBV20-1
clone_size: -
d_call: -
j_call: TRBJ2-1

cdr3_nt: TGTGCCAGCTCAGCCCCAAATTTGGACAGTTTGACTGAAGCTTTCTTT
cdr3_aa: CASSAPNLDSLTEAFF
v_call: TRBV18
clone_size: -
d_call: -
j_call: TRBJ1-1

cdr3_nt: TGTGCCAGCACCTCCCCGGACGGGCGATTAGGGGGCTACACCTTC
cdr3_aa: CASTSPDGRLGGYTF
v_call: TRBV11-3
clone_size: -
d_call: -
j_call: TRBJ1-2

cdr3_nt: TGCGCCAGCAGCTCCGGGACTAGCGGGAGGGCCTACGAGCAGTACTTC
cdr3_aa: CASSSGTSGRAYEQYF
v_call: TRBV5-1
clone_size: -
d_call: TRBD2
j_call: TRBJ2-7

cdr3_nt: TGTGCCATCGGCAGGGGAGATACGCAGTATTTT
cdr3_aa: CAIGRGDTQYF
v_call: TRBV10-3
clone_size: -
d_call: -
j_call: TRBJ2-3

cdr3_nt: TGTGCCAGCAGCCTTACCGACAGCTCTAACTATGGCTACACCTTC
cdr3_aa: CASSLTDSSNYGYTF
v_call: TRBV4-2
clone_size: -
d_call: -
j_call: TRBJ1-2

cdr3_nt: TGTGCCACCAGCAGAGTTTACGGATACGAGCAGTACTTC
cdr3_aa: CATSRVYGYEQYF
v_call: TRBV15
clone_size: -
d_call: -
j_call: TRBJ2-7

cdr3_nt: TGCGCCAGCAGCTTGGCCGGGACTAGCGGCCAAGAGACCCAGTACTTC
cdr3_aa: CASSLAGTSGQETQYF
v_call: TRBV5-1
clone_size: once
d_call: TRBD2
j_call: TRBJ2-5

cdr3_nt: TGTGCCAGCAGCTTCGGAGGGACTCCCCAGCAGTACTTC
cdr3_aa: CASSFGGTPQQYF
v_call: TRBV7-9
clone_size: -
d_call: -
j_call: TRBJ2-7

cdr3_nt: TGTGCCAGCAGCTTTAGAGACGGCGATACCTACGAGCAGTACTTC
cdr3_aa: CASSFRDGDTYEQYF
v_call: TRBV7-8
clone_size: -
d_call: -
j_call: TRBJ2-7

cdr3_nt: TGTGCCAGCAGCTTAGGCGGGATAAAGCAGTTCTTC
cdr3_aa: CASSLGGIKQFF
v_call: TRBV7-2
clone_size: -
d_call: -
j_call: TRBJ2-1

cdr3_nt: TGTGCCAGCAGCTCTGGATGGGGGACTCCAGCCACCTACGAGCAGTACTTC
cdr3_aa: CASSSGWGTPATYEQYF
v_call: TRBV7-9
clone_size: -
d_call: -
j_call: TRBJ2-7

cdr3_nt: TGTGCCACAACAGGCAACCACGAGCAGTACTTC
cdr3_aa: CATTGNHEQYF
v_call: TRBV6-5
clone_size: -
d_call: -
j_call: TRBJ2-7

cdr3_nt: TGTGCCAGCAGCTATTTACTAGCGGGTTATAGCACAGATACGCAGTATTTT
cdr3_aa: CASSYLLAGYSTDTQYF
v_call: TRBV5-6
clone_size: -
d_call: TRBD2
j_call: TRBJ2-3

cdr3_nt: TGTGCCAGCAGCCGAGGGACTAGCGGATCGGGGGGTGAGCAGTTCTTC
cdr3_aa: CASSRGTSGSGGEQFF
v_call: TRBV7-2
clone_size: once
d_call: TRBD2
j_call: TRBJ2-1

cdr3_nt: TGTGCCAGCGGACGGAGCATTTACGAGCAGTACTTC
cdr3_aa: CASGRSIYEQYF
v_call: TRBV6-1
clone_size: few
d_call: -
j_call: TRBJ2-7

cdr3_nt: TGCGCCAGCAGCCCCCTGTTAGCCGCCTACGAGCAGTACTTC
cdr3_aa: CASSPLLAAYEQYF
v_call: TRBV4-1
clone_size: -
d_call: -
j_call: TRBJ2-7

cdr3_nt: TGTGCCTGGAGTCCGACGTTGACGTCAACTAATGAAAAACTGTTTTTT
cdr3_aa: CAWSPTLTSTNEKLFF
v_call: TRBV30
clone_size: -
d_call: -
j_call: TRBJ1-4

cdr3_nt: TGTGCCAGCAGCTTGGGTGGACTAGCTACCGATACGCAGTATTTT
cdr3_aa: CASSLGGLATDTQYF
v_call: TRBV5-6
clone_size: -
d_call: TRBD2
j_call: TRBJ2-3

cdr3_nt: TGTGCCAGCAGTGAAGCGTGGGGCTCCTACGAGCAGTACTTC
cdr3_aa: CASSEAWGSYEQYF
v_call: TRBV6-1
clone_size: -
d_call: -
j_call: TRBJ2-7

cdr3_nt: TGTGCCAGCAGCTGGACAGGGGGCCCTGGAAACACCATATATTTT
cdr3_aa: CASSWTGGPGNTIYF
v_call: TRBV11-2
clone_size: -
d_call: TRBD1
j_call: TRBJ1-3

cdr3_nt: TGTGCCAGCAGTGAGAGGGGACAGCCCCAACGGACCCAGTACTTC
cdr3_aa: CASSERGQPQRTQYF
v_call: TRBV6-1
clone_size: -
d_call: TRBD1
j_call: TRBJ2-5

cdr3_nt: TGTGCCAGTAGTAGAACAGGGGAATCAAACACTGAAGCTTTCTTT
cdr3_aa: CASSRTGESNTEAFF
v_call: TRBV19
clone_size: -
d_call: TRBD1
j_call: TRBJ1-1

cdr3_nt: TGCGCCAGCAGTCCTGGGACCGTTTCTGGGGCCAACGTCCTGACTTTC
cdr3_aa: CASSPGTVSGANVLTF
v_call: TRBV5-1
clone_size: -
d_call: -
j_call: TRBJ2-6

cdr3_nt: TGTGCCAGTAGTATCGGGACTTCTTCTTACGAGCAGTACTTC
cdr3_aa: CASSIGTSSYEQYF
v_call: TRBV19
clone_size: -
d_call: -
j_call: TRBJ2-7

cdr3_nt: TGTGCCAGCTCCCGGACCGACGAATGGCCCCAGCATTTT
cdr3_aa: CASSRTDEWPQHF
v_call: TRBV18
clone_size: -
d_call: -
j_call: TRBJ1-5

cdr3_nt: TGTGCCAGCAGCACTAGCGGAAGCTCCTACAATGAGCAGTTCTTC
cdr3_aa: CASSTSGSSYNEQFF
v_call: TRBV27
clone_size: -
d_call: TRBD2
j_call: TRBJ2-1

cdr3_nt: TGTGCCAGTAGTATAGAAGGGGGCCGAAACTACGAGCAGTACTTC
cdr3_aa: CASSIEGGRNYEQYF
v_call: TRBV19
clone_size: -
d_call: TRBD1
j_call: TRBJ2-7

cdr3_nt: TGTGCCAGCACCCGGAACGGGCGGCCCTCCTACAATGAGCAGTTCTTC
cdr3_aa: CASTRNGRPSYNEQFF
v_call: TRBV13
clone_size: -
d_call: -
j_call: TRBJ2-1

cdr3_nt: TGTGCCAGCTCCCCTAATTTTAGCGATGAGCAGTTCTTC
cdr3_aa: CASSPNFSDEQFF
v_call: TRBV18
clone_size: once
d_call: -
j_call: TRBJ2-1

cdr3_nt: TGTGCCAGCAGGAAAGGAGGACAGGGCGTCTACGAGCAGTACTTC
cdr3_aa: CASRKGGQGVYEQYF
v_call: TRBV6-5
clone_size: -
d_call: TRBD1
j_call: TRBJ2-7

cdr3_nt: TGCGCCAGCAGTTTCGGGGACAGGGATTATTACGAGCAGTACTTC
cdr3_aa: CASSFGDRDYYEQYF
v_call: TRBV5-1
clone_size: -
d_call: TRBD1
j_call: TRBJ2-7

cdr3_nt: TGTGCCAGTAGTACCCGGGACAGGGTAAACTACACCTTC
cdr3_aa: CASSTRDRVNYTF
v_call: TRBV19
clone_size: -
d_call: TRBD1
j_call: TRBJ1-2

cdr3_nt: TGTGCCAGCAGTTTATGGGCAGGGACCTACGAGCAGTACTTC
cdr3_aa: CASSLWAGTYEQYF
v_call: TRBV27
clone_size: -
d_call: -
j_call: TRBJ2-7

cdr3_nt: TGTGCCAGCAGCTTAGTCCAGAACACTGAAGCTTTCTTT
cdr3_aa: CASSLVQNTEAFF
v_call: TRBV7-9
clone_size: -
d_call: -
j_call: TRBJ1-1

cdr3_nt: TGTGCCAGCTCACCGGATGCTGGGGGGACTGAAGCTTTCTTT
cdr3_aa: CASSPDAGGTEAFF
v_call: TRBV18
clone_size: -
d_call: -
j_call: TRBJ1-1